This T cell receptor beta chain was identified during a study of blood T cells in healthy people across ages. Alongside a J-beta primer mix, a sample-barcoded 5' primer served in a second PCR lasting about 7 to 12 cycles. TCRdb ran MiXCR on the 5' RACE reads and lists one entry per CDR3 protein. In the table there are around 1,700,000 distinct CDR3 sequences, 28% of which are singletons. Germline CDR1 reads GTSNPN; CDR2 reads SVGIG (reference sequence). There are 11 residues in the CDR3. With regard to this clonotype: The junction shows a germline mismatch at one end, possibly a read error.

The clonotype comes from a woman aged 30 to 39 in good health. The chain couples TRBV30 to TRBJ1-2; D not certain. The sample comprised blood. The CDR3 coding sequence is TGTGCCTACACAGCTAACTATGACTACACCTTC. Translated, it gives CAYTANYDYTF. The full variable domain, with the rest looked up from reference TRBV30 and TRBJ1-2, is SQTIHQWPATLVQPVGSPLSLECTVEGTSNPNLYWYRQAAGRGLQLLFYSVGIGQISSEVPQNLSASRPQDRQFILSSKKLLLSDSGFYLCAYTANYDYTFGSGTRLTVV.